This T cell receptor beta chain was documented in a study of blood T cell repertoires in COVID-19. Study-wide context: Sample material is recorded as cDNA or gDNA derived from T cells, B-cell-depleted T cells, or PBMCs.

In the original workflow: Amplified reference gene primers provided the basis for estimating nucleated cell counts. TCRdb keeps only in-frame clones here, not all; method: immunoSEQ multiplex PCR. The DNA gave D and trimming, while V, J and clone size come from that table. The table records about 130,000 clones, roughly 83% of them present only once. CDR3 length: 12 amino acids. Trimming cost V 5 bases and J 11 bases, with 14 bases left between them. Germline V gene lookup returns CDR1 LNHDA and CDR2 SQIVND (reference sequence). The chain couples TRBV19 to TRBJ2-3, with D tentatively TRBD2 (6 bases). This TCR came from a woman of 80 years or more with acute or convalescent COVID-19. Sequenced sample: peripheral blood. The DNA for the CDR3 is TGTGCCAGTAGTCTGCGGGACGGGAAGCAGTATTTT. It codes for CASSLRDGKQYF.